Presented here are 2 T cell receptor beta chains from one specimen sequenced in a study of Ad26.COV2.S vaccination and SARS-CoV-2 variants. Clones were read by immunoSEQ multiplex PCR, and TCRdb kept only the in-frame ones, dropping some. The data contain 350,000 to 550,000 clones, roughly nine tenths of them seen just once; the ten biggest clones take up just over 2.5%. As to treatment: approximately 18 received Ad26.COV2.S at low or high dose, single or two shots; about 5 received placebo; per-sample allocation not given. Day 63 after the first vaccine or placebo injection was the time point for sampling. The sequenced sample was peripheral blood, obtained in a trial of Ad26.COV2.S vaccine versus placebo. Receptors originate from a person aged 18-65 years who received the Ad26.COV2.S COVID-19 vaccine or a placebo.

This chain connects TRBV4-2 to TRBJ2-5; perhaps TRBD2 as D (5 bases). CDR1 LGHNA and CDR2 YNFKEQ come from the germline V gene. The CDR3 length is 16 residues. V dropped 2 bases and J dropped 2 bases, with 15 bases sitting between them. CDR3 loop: CASSQTGLIIQETQYF. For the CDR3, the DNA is TGTGCCAGCAGCCAAACTGGACTCATAATACAAGAGACCCAGTACTTC.

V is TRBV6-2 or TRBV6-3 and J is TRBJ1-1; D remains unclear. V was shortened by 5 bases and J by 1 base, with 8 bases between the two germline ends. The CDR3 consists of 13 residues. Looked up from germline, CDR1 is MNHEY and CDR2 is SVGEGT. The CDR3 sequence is CASSPTRNTEAFF. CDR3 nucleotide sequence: TGTGCCAGCAGTCCCACAAGGAACACTGAAGCTTTCTTT.